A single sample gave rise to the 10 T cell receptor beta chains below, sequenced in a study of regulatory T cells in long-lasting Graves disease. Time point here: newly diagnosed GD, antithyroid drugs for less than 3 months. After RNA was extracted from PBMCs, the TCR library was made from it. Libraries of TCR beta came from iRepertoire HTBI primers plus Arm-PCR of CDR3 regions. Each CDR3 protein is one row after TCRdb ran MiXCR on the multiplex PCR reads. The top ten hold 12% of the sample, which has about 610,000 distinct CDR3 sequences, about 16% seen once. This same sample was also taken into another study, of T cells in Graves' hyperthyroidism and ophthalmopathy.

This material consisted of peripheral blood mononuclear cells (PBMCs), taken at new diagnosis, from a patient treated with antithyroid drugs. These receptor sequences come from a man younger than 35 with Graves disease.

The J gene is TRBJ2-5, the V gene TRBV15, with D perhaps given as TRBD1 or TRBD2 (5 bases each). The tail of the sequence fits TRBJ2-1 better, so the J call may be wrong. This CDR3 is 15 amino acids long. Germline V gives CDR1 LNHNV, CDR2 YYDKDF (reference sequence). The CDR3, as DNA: TGTGCCACCAGCAGAGGGGGGTCTAGCAGAGCTGAGCAGTTCTTC. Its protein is CATSRGGSSRAEQFF.

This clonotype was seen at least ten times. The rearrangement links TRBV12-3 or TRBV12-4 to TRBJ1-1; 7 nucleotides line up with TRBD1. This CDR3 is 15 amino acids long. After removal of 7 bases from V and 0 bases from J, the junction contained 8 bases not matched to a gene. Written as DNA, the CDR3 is TGTGCCAGCACCACCGGGACAGCAATGAACACTGAAGCTTTCTTT. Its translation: CASTTGTAMNTEAFF.

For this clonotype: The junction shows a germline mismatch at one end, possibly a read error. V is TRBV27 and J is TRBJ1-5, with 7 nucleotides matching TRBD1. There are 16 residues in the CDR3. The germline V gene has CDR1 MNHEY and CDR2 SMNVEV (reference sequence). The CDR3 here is CANSLFWGQKNQPQHF. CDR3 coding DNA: TGTGCCAACAGTTTATTCTGGGGACAGAAGAATCAGCCCCAGCATTTT.

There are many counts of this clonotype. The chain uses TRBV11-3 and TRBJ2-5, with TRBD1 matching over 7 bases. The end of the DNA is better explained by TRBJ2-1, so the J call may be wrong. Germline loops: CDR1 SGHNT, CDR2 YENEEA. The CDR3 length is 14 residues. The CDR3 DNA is TGTGCCAGCAGCCCGGGACAGTCCAACAATGAGCAGTTCTTC. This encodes CASSPGQSNNEQFF.

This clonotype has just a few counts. The CDR3 DNA is TGCGCCAGCAGCATGGAAGGGACTAGCGGGTCTGAGACCCAGTACTTC. As protein: CASSMEGTSGSETQYF. V and J are TRBV5-1 and TRBJ2-5, with 12 bases matching TRBD2. CDR1 SGHRS and CDR2 YFSETQ come from the germline V gene. V shed 4 bases and J 5 bases; nucleotides not matched to a gene: 9. This CDR3 is 16 amino acids long. The variable domain in full, completed from reference TRBV5-1 and TRBJ2-5, reads KAGVTQTPRYLIKTRGQQVTLSCSPISGHRSVSWYQQTPGQGLQFLFEYFSETQRNKGNFPGRFSGRQFSNSRSEMNVSTLELGDSALYLCASSMEGTSGSETQYFGPGTRLLVL.

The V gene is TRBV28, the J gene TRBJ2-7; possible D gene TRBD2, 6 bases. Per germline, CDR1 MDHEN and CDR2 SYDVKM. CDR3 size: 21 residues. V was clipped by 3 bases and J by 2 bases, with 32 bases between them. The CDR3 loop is CASSLASGLGGGGDFPYEQYF. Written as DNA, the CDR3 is TGTGCCAGCAGTTTGGCGTCGGGATTGGGGGGTGGCGGGGATTTTCCCTACGAGCAGTACTTC.

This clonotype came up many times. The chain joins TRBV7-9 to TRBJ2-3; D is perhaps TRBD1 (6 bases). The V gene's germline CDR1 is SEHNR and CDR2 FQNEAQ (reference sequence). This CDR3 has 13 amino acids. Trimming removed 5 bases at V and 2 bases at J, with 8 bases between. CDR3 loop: CASSRDTTDTQYF. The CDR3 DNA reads TGTGCCAGCAGCCGGGACACCACAGATACGCAGTATTTT.

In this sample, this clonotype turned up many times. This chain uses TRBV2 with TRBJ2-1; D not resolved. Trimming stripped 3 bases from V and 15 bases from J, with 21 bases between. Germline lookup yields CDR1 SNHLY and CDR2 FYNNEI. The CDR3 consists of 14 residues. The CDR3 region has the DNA TGTGCCAGCAGTGAGGACCCTAGTGGGATCGAGGTGTTCTTC. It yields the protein CASSEDPSGIEVFF.

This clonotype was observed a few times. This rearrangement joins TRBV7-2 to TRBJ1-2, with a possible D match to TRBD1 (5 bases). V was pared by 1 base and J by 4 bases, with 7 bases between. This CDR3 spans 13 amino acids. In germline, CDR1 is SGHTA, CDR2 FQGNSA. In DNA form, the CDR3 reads TGTGCCAGCAGCTTAGATGGGGCCTATGGCTACACCTTC. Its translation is CASSLDGAYGYTF. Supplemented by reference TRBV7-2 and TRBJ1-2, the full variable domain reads GAGVSQSPSNKVTEKGKDVELRCDPISGHTALYWYRQSLGQGLEFLIYFQGNSAPDKSGLPSDRFSAERTGGSVSTLTIQRTQQEDSAVYLCASSLDGAYGYTFGSGTRLTVV.

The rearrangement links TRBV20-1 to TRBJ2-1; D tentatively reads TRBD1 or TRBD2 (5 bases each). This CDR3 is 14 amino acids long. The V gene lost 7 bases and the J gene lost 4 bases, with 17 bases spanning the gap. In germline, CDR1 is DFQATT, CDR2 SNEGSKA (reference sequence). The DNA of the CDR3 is TGCAGTGTTGGGACGGAAAAAGATTACAATGAGCAGTTCTTC. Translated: CSVGTEKDYNEQFF.